A selection of T cell receptor beta chains follows, all from one sample in a study of shared T cell receptors in the human thymus. The data were produced by immunoSEQ multiplex PCR, yet TCRdb's version contains in-frame clones alone and is incomplete. The table shows fewer than 700,000 clones, with around nine tenths occurring only once. These data were likewise used in another study, on human thymus T cells.

The sample taken for sequencing was thymocytes. The origin of the receptors is a boy younger than two with a congenital heart defect. CDR3s include the opening cysteine and the closing phenylalanine or tryptophan. A D gene is named only where the DNA matches it firmly. Size values are once, few and many counts, or a class for expanded clones, and some rows have none.

clone size,D gene,CDR3 length,J gene,V gene,CDR3 protein,CDR3 DNA
NA,TRBD1,12,TRBJ1-4,TRBV11-2,CASGGLDEKLFF,TGTGCCTCAGGGGGGTTGGATGAAAAACTGTTTTTT
NA,TRBD1,16,TRBJ1-1,TRBV5-6,CASSLNRGSMNTEAFF,TGTGCCAGCAGCTTGAACAGGGGTTCCATGAACACTGAAGCTTTCTTT
NA,TRBD1,16,TRBJ1-1,TRBV11-2,CASSLEYRGGNTEAFF,TGTGCCAGCAGCTTAGAGTACAGGGGCGGGAACACTGAAGCTTTCTTT
once,TRBD1,15,TRBJ1-2,TRBV19,CASSIAAGTVYGYTF,TGTGCCAGTAGTATAGCGGCCGGGACAGTCTATGGCTACACCTTC
NA,NA,16,TRBJ2-7,TRBV7-2,CASSLETSLAPYEQYF,TGTGCCAGCAGCTTAGAAACGTCGCTAGCTCCCTACGAGCAGTACTTC
NA,NA,16,TRBJ2-1,TRBV27,CASSPDRPEGRPEQFF,TGTGCCAGCAGTCCCGACAGGCCTGAGGGCCGCCCCGAGCAGTTCTTC
NA,NA,13,TRBJ2-7,TRBV15,CATSRDTPYEQYF,TGTGCCACCAGCAGAGATACACCCTACGAGCAGTACTTC
once,NA,19,TRBJ2-7,TRBV28,CASSLCSTRAPIKEFEQYF,TGTGCCAGCAGTTTATGCTCTACCAGGGCTCCCATAAAAGAGTTCGAGCAGTACTTC
NA,NA,15,TRBJ2-7,TRBV7-9,CASSPYGPGSWEQYF,TGTGCCAGCAGCCCCTACGGTCCGGGGTCCTGGGAGCAGTACTTC
few,TRBD2,14,TRBJ2-7,TRBV10-2,CASAGLAGPYEQYF,TGCGCCAGCGCAGGGCTAGCGGGACCATACGAGCAGTACTTC
NA,TRBD2,14,TRBJ2-2,TRBV27,CASSLIAGAGELFF,TGTGCCAGCAGTCTCATAGCGGGAGCCGGGGAGCTGTTTTTT
NA,NA,14,TRBJ2-7,TRBV21-1,CASVLDRGRYEQYF,TGTGCCAGCGTCTTGGACAGGGGGCGTTACGAGCAGTACTTC
NA,TRBD2,18,TRBJ2-1,TRBV27,CASSQLAGGPSSYNEQFF,TGTGCCAGCAGTCAACTAGCGGGAGGGCCGAGCTCCTACAATGAGCAGTTCTTC
NA,TRBD1,13,TRBJ1-3,TRBV5-4,CASSLGRGNTIYF,TGTGCCAGCAGCTTGGGCAGGGGGAACACCATATATTTT
NA,NA,17,TRBJ2-3,TRBV4-3,CASSQEFGGVSTDTQYF,TGCGCCAGCAGCCAAGAGTTTGGCGGAGTGAGCACAGATACGCAGTATTTT
NA,NA,13,TRBJ1-4,TRBV18,CASSPQSQEKLFF,TGTGCCAGCTCACCCCAAAGTCAGGAAAAACTGTTTTTT
NA,TRBD1,18,TRBJ1-1,TRBV5-4,CASSPNRDTRQGNTEAFF,TGTGCCAGCAGCCCTAACCGGGACACTCGACAGGGGAACACTGAAGCTTTCTTT
NA,NA,19,TRBJ2-3,TRBV7-9,CASSPRGREIFLEVDTQYF,TGTGCCAGCAGCCCCCGGGGGCGGGAGATTTTCCTGGAGGTGGATACGCAGTATTTT
once,TRBD1,13,TRBJ1-2,TRBV19,CASRGQGRNGYTF,TGTGCCAGTAGGGGACAGGGGCGTAATGGCTACACCTTC
once,TRBD2,15,TRBJ2-2,TRBV27,CASRNSGRDTGELFF,TGTGCCAGCAGAAACAGCGGGAGAGACACCGGGGAGCTGTTTTTT
NA,TRBD2,13,TRBJ2-1,TRBV10-3,CATLSGRTYEQFF,TGTGCCACGCTTAGCGGGAGAACCTATGAGCAGTTCTTC
NA,TRBD1,14,TRBJ1-2,TRBV4-3,CASSQDGRGDGYTF,TGCGCCAGCAGCCAAGATGGCAGGGGGGATGGCTACACCTTC
once,TRBD2,16,TRBJ2-3,TRBV5-3,CARSLGAGEGTDTQYF,TGTGCCAGAAGCTTGGGGGCGGGAGAGGGCACAGATACGCAGTATTTT
NA,TRBD2,14,TRBJ2-2,TRBV12-5,CASRLAGSTGELFF,TGTGCTAGTCGACTAGCGGGCAGCACCGGGGAGCTGTTTTTT
NA,TRBD2,18,TRBJ2-1,TRBV4-3,CASSQGREGPFTYNEQFF,TGCGCCAGCAGCCAAGGGCGGGAGGGCCCCTTTACCTACAATGAGCAGTTCTTC
NA,TRBD1,15,TRBJ1-3,TRBV11-2,CASSFGDSAGNTIYF,TGTGCCAGCAGCTTTGGGGACAGCGCTGGAAACACCATATATTTT
NA,NA,15,TRBJ2-3,TRBV29-1,CSVERETLFTDTQYF,TGCAGCGTTGAAAGGGAGACCCTTTTCACAGATACGCAGTATTTT
NA,TRBD1,14,TRBJ2-7,TRBV29-1,CSVCWKDRTYEQYF,TGCAGCGTTTGTTGGAAGGACAGGACCTACGAGCAGTACTTC
NA,NA,13,TRBJ2-7,TRBV27,CASSLSTAYEQYF,TGTGCCAGCAGTTTATCGACAGCCTACGAGCAGTACTTC
NA,TRBD1,16,TRBJ2-7,TRBV27,CASSSPLRDRGYEQYF,TGTGCCAGCAGCTCACCCCTCCGGGACAGGGGATACGAGCAGTACTTC
NA,TRBD1,17,TRBJ1-1,TRBV19,CASSPAWDRVIWTEAFF,TGTGCCAGTAGTCCCGCATGGGACAGGGTAATTTGGACTGAAGCTTTCTTT
NA,TRBD2,15,TRBJ2-1,TRBV27,CASSPLAVSYNEQFF,TGTGCCAGCAGCCCTCTAGCGGTTTCCTACAATGAGCAGTTCTTC
NA,TRBD2,16,TRBJ2-5,TRBV15,CATSRVLAGGGETQYF,TGTGCCACCAGCAGAGTCCTAGCGGGAGGAGGGGAGACCCAGTACTTC
once,NA,13,TRBJ2-5,TRBV30,CAWSQARTETQYF,TGTGCCTGGAGTCAAGCTAGAACGGAGACCCAGTACTTC
NA,TRBD2,17,TRBJ2-2,TRBV4-3,CASSQASGTVEGGELFF,TGCGCCAGCAGCCAAGCTAGCGGGACGGTGGAGGGCGGGGAGCTGTTTTTT
NA,TRBD1,17,TRBJ1-1,TRBV19,CASSIEGDREGNTEAFF,TGTGCCAGTAGTATAGAGGGGGACAGGGAGGGGAACACTGAAGCTTTCTTT
NA,TRBD1,16,TRBJ1-1,TRBV6-6,CASSYAGTGDLTEAFF,TGTGCCAGCAGTTACGCCGGGACAGGGGATCTCACTGAAGCTTTCTTT
NA,TRBD1,15,TRBJ2-7,TRBV27,CASSPPGTGYYEQYF,TGTGCCAGCAGCCCCCCCGGGACAGGGTACTACGAGCAGTACTTC
NA,TRBD1,15,TRBJ1-5,TRBV5-5,CASSPAGTGGQPQHF,TGTGCCAGCAGCCCTGCCGGGACAGGGGGTCAGCCCCAGCATTTT
NA,NA,12,TRBJ2-7,TRBV10-1,CASSVLPYEQYF,TGCGCCAGCAGTGTCCTCCCCTACGAGCAGTACTTC
NA,TRBD2,16,TRBJ2-1,TRBV14,CASSQVRPAGGYEQFF,TGTGCCAGCAGCCAAGTTCGCCCAGCGGGAGGATATGAGCAGTTCTTC
NA,TRBD2,17,TRBJ2-1,TRBV15,CATSREKGLAAYNEQFF,TGTGCCACCAGCAGAGAGAAGGGACTAGCGGCCTACAATGAGCAGTTCTTC
NA,NA,10,TRBJ1-4,TRBV28,CASSREKLFF,TGTGCCAGCAGCAGAGAAAAACTGTTTTTT
NA,NA,19,TRBJ2-6,TRBV4-3,CASSQEASGYLSGANVLTF,TGCGCCAGCAGCCAAGAAGCGTCAGGGTACCTCTCTGGGGCCAACGTCCTGACTTTC
NA,TRBD2,15,TRBJ2-7,TRBV28,CASSALAGGPREQYF,TGTGCCAGCAGTGCACTAGCGGGAGGGCCTCGCGAGCAGTACTTC
NA,NA,15,TRBJ1-3,TRBV19,CASSPPGDPDDTIYF,TGTGCCAGTAGTCCCCCAGGCGACCCCGATGACACCATATATTTT
NA,TRBD2,15,TRBJ2-1,TRBV11-3,CASSSTSGGSNEQFF,TGTGCCAGCAGCTCGACTAGCGGGGGGTCCAATGAGCAGTTCTTC
few,TRBD2,16,TRBJ2-1,TRBV5-1,CASSWLLAGVHNEQFF,TGCGCCAGCAGCTGGCTACTAGCGGGAGTCCACAATGAGCAGTTCTTC
NA,NA,15,TRBJ2-3,TRBV6-6,CASSYQRVSTDTQYF,TGTGCCAGCAGTTACCAGCGGGTCTCCACAGATACGCAGTATTTT